The clone carrying this T cell receptor beta chain was seen ten or more times. Its cognate antigen is unknown. The sample is drawn from a study of glioma-infiltrating T cells. The CDR3 totals 13 residues. The germline V and J ends were trimmed by 0 bases and 6 bases, with 7 bases remaining between them. Looked up from germline, CDR1 is MNHNY and CDR2 is SVGAGI (reference sequence). Study-wide findings and caveats: Very few CDR3 sequences were shared between tissue and blood.

Amplification of TCR alpha and beta CDR3 regions from RNA used iRepertoire nested multiplex PCR. One entry per CDR3 protein, called by TCRdb with MiXCR from the multiplex PCR reads. The data hold roughly 190,000 distinct CDR3 sequences, with over 25% observed a single time. Sequencing input: glioma tissue, nonneoplastic brain tissue, or PBMCs (not recorded which). The receptor was isolated from a human donor with low-grade glioma or glioblastoma, undergoing nonglioma brain surgery, or in good health (not recorded which). The chain is built from TRBV6-6 and TRBJ2-3, with a tentative D call TRBD2 (6 bases). CDR3 bases: TGTGCCAGCAGTTACTCACGGGGGGATACGCAGTATTTT. It translates to CASSYSRGDTQYF.